The clone carrying this T cell receptor (beta chain) was observed a handful of times. This sample was taken from a study of blood T cell repertoires in COVID-19. Study-wide context: Acute-phase and convalescent COVID-19 samples originated in the United States, Italy and Spain. PBMCs, B-cell-depleted T cells, or T cells were the source of the cDNA or gDNA that made up the material.

The table came from immunoSEQ multiplex PCR; TCRdb's copy has only in-frame clones and leaves some out. Of about 39,000 clones detected, approximately 85% appear once; the ten largest clones hold approximately 8.9%. The CDR3 covers 15 residues. Trimming removed 1 base at V and 3 bases at J, with 12 bases between. CDR1 is LGHNA and CDR2 is YSLEER in the germline V gene. This chain links TRBV4-3 with TRBJ1-1, with a tentative D call TRBD1 (6 bases). Sequencing was done on a sample of peripheral blood. This clonotype originated in a human donor in a cohort sampled during active COVID-19. The CDR3 nucleotides are TGCGCCAGCAGCCAAGCGACAGGAATGTACACTGAAGCTTTCTTT. Translating it yields CASSQATGMYTEAFF.